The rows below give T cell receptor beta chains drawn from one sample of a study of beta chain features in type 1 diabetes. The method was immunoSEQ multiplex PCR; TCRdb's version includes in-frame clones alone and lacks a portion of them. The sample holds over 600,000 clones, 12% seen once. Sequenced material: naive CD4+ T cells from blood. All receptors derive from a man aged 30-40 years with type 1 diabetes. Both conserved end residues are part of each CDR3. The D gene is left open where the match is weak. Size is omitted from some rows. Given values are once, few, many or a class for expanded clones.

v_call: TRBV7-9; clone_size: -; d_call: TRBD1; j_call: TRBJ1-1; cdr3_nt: TGTGCCGGGGTTGGACAGGGGAACACTGAAGCTTTCTTT; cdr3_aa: CAGVGQGNTEAFF
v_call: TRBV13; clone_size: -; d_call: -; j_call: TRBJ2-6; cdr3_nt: TGTGCCAGCAGCTCCCGGAGGGACAGTGGGGCCAACGTCCTGACTTTC; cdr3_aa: CASSSRRDSGANVLTF
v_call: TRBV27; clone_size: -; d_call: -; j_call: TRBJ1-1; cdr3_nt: TGTGCCAGCAGTTCAACGGTGAACACTGAAGCTTTCTTT; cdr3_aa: CASSSTVNTEAFF
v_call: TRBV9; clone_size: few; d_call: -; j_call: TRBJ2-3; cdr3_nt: TGTGCCAGCAGCATCGGAGGAGGGGGAAGGAATACGCAGTATTTT; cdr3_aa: CASSIGGGGRNTQYF
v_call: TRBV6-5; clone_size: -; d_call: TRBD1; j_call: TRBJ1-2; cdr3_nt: TGTGCCAGCAGTTACGGGACAGCTAACTATGGCTACACCTTC; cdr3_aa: CASSYGTANYGYTF
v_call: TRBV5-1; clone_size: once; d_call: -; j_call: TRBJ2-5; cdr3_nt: TGCGCCAGCAGCGTACAGGTGTTGCAAGAGACCCAGTACTTC; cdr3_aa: CASSVQVLQETQYF
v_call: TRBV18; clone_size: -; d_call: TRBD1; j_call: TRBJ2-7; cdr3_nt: TGTGCCAGCTCACCTCTCGAGGTAGGGGGCTACCCTTACGCCTACGAGCAGTACTTC; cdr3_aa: CASSPLEVGGYPYAYEQYF
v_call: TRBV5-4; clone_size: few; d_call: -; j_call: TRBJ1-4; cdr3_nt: TGTGCCAGCAGCTTGCGAGAGACTAATGAAAAACTGTTTTTT; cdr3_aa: CASSLRETNEKLFF
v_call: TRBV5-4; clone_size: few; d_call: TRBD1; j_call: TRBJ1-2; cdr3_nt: TGTGCCAGCAGCTCCGACAGGGCCGCGAGTAGTGGCTACACCTTC; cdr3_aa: CASSSDRAASSGYTF
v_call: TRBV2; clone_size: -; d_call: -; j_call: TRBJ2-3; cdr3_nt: TGTGCCAGCAAGTCAGAGGGGCGGCTCACAGATACGCAGTATTTT; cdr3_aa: CASKSEGRLTDTQYF
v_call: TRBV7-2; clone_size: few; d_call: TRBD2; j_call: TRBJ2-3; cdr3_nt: TGTGCCAGCAGCCGGACTAGATCGGATACGCAGTATTTT; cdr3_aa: CASSRTRSDTQYF
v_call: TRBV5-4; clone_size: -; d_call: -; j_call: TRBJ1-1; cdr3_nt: TGTGCCACCCGGGACCCGAACACTGAAGCTTTCTTT; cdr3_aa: CATRDPNTEAFF
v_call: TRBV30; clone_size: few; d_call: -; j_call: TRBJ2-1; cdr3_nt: TGTGCCTGGAGTGTACGGGCACCTAATGAGCAGTTCTTC; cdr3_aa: CAWSVRAPNEQFF
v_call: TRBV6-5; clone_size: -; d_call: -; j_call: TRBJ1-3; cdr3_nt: TGTGCCAGCATCGAACAAGGGGCTGGAAACACCATATATTTT; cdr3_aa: CASIEQGAGNTIYF
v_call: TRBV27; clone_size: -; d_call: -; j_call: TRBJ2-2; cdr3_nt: TGTGCCAGCAGTGAAGCCGGGGAGCTGTTTTTT; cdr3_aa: CASSEAGELFF
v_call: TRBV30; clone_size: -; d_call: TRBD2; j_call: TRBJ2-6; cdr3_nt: TGTGCCTGGAGGGCACTAGCGGGGGGAGGAGTTGTCGCTGGGGCCAACGTCCTGACTTTC; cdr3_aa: CAWRALAGGGVVAGANVLTF
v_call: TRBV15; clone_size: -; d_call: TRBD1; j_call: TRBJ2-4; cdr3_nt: TGTGCCACCAGCAGAGAGGTCGTCGGGACAGGGGGCATGAACATTCAGTACTTC; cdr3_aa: CATSREVVGTGGMNIQYF
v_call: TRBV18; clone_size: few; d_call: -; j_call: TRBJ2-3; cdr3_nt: TGTGCCAGCTCACCACCTGGGGATACGCAGTATTTT; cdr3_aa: CASSPPGDTQYF
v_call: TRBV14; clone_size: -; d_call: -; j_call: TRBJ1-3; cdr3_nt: TGTGCCAGCAGCGTCCACAGCGCAGGCAGCACCATATATTTT; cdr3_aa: CASSVHSAGSTIYF
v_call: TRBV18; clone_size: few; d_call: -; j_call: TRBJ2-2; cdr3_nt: TGTGCCAGCTCAACGGACAGTGGCGGGGAGCTGTTTTTT; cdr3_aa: CASSTDSGGELFF
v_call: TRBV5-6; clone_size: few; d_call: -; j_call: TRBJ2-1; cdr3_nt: TGTGCCAGCAGCTTGTGGACTACTGAGCAGTTCTTC; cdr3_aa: CASSLWTTEQFF
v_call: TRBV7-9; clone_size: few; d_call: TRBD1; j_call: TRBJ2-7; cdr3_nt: TGTGCCAGCAGCTTCCCTACAGGGGTTGAGCAGTACTTC; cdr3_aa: CASSFPTGVEQYF
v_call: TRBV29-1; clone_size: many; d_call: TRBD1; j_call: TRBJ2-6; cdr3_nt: TGCAGCGTCCGGGACAGGGGGACCAACGTCCTGACTTTC; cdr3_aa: CSVRDRGTNVLTF
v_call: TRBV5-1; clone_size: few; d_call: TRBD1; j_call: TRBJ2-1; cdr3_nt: TGCGCCAGCCGCTCGGACAGGTTAAATTTTGATGAGCAGTTCTTC; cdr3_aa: CASRSDRLNFDEQFF
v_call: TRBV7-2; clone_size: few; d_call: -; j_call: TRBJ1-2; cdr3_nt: TGTGCCAGCAGCTTAGCGCGGGACAACTATGGCTACACCTTC; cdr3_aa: CASSLARDNYGYTF
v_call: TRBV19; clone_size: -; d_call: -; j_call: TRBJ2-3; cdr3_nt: TGTGCCAGTTTAGGAACCACAGATACGCAGTATTTT; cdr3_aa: CASLGTTDTQYF
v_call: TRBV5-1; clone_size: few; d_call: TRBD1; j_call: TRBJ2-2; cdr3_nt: TGCGCCAGCAGCCCGGACAGGACTAACACCGGGGAGCTGTTTTTT; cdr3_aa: CASSPDRTNTGELFF
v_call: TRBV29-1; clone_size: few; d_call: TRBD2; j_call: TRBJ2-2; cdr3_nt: TGCAGCGTGCCAAACAGCGGGGGCTTTTCGAACACCGGGGAGCTGTTTTTT; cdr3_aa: CSVPNSGGFSNTGELFF
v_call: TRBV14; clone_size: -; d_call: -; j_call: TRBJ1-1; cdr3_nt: TGTGCCAGCAGCCTACAACTGAACACTGAAGCTTTCTTT; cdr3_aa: CASSLQLNTEAFF
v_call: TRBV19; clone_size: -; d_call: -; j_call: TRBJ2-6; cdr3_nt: TGTGCCAGTAGTTTCACGGGACGCAGCTCTGGGGCCAACGTCCTGACTTTC; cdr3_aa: CASSFTGRSSGANVLTF
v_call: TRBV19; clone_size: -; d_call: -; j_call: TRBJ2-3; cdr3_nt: TGTGCCACCACCCGTGGGGATACGCAGTATTTT; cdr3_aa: CATTRGDTQYF
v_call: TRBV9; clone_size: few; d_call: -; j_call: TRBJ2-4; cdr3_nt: TGTGCCAGCAGCGTAGGGGGCAGGGCGGACATTCAGTACTTC; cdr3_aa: CASSVGGRADIQYF
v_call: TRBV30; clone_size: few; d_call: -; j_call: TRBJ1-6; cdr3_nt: TGTGCCTGGAGTGTCTCTGGAAATTCACCCCTCCACTTT; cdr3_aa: CAWSVSGNSPLHF
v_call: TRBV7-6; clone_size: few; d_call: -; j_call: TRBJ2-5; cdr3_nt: TGTGCCAGCAGCTTCGCCCCTGCAGGGTCCCGGGAGGAGACCCAGTACTTC; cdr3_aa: CASSFAPAGSREETQYF
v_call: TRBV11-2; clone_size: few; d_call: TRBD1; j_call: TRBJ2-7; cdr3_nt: TGTGCCAGCAGCCGACAGGGCTACGAGCAGTACTTC; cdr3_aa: CASSRQGYEQYF
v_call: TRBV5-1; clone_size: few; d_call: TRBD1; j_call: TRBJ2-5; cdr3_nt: TGCGCCAGCAGCCGGCCGACAGGGGGCGAGGAGACCCAGTACTTC; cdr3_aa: CASSRPTGGEETQYF
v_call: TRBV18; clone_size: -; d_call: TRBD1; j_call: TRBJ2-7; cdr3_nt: TGTGCCAGCTCACCACCACCGGGACAGGGGCGTGAGCAGTACTTC; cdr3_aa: CASSPPPGQGREQYF
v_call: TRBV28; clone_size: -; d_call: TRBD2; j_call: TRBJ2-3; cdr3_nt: TGTGCCGCCGGGACTAGCGGCTCTTTT; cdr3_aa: CAAGTSGSF
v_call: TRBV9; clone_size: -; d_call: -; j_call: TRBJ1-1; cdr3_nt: TGTGCCAGCAGCATCATGTCCCAGGGGATGGGGCAAGCTTTCTTT; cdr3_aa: CASSIMSQGMGQAFF
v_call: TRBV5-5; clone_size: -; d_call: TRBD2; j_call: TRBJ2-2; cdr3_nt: TGTGCCAGCAGCCCTGGGACTAGCGACACCGGGGAGCTGTTTTTT; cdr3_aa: CASSPGTSDTGELFF